This T cell receptor (beta chain) was captured by sequencing in a study of blood T cell repertoires in COVID-19. For the study at large: Italy, Spain and the United States were the sources of the convalescent and acute COVID-19 samples. T cells, B-cell-depleted T cells, or PBMCs supplied cDNA or gDNA.

The length of the CDR3 is 17 residues. Germline V CDR1 and CDR2: SGHDT, YYEEEE. The ends lost 7 bases at V and 8 bases at J; junction bases unmatched: 17. Enrollees, about 18 to 95 years old, lived in fewer than 25 US areas. Participant-reported clinical history was the basis for cohort assignment. Profiling relied on immunoSEQ multiplex PCR, and the TCRdb table lists in-frame clones only, not all of them. The sample holds 250,000 to 300,000 clones, around 83% seen once. Sequencing input: PBMCs or T cells enriched from blood (not recorded which). This clonotype originated in a man aged 35 to 55 who had been exposed to COVID-19. The chain combines TRBV5-6 with TRBJ2-1, with 11 bases identical to TRBD2. The DNA of the CDR3 is TGTGCCAGCCAGCCCCGCCACACTAGCGGGAGTTTCTATGAGCAGTTCTTC. Amino acid sequence: CASQPRHTSGSFYEQFF.